This T cell receptor beta chain emerged from a study of blood T cell repertoires in COVID-19. Across the whole study: Specimens from acute and convalescent COVID-19 originated in the United States, Italy and Spain.

This CDR3 contains 13 residues. The trim removed 4 bases at V and 5 bases at J, leaving 4 bases unmatched. Germline CDR1 reads LNHDA; CDR2 reads SQIVND (reference sequence). In the original workflow: Reference gene primer amplification gave estimated nucleated cell counts. The table came from immunoSEQ multiplex PCR; TCRdb's copy has only in-frame clones and leaves some out. V, J and clone size derive from that table, while D and trimming were established from the DNA sequence. The sample records about 30,000 clones, roughly 86% being singletons. This chain joins TRBV19 and TRBJ2-5; 7 nucleotides line up with TRBD1. The receptor comes from a human donor in a cohort sampled during active COVID-19. The donor label of this sample is uncertain. Sequenced input: peripheral blood. Here the CDR3 DNA reads TGTGCCAGTAGTACCACAGGGGACGAGACCCAGTACTTC. Its protein is CASSTTGDETQYF.